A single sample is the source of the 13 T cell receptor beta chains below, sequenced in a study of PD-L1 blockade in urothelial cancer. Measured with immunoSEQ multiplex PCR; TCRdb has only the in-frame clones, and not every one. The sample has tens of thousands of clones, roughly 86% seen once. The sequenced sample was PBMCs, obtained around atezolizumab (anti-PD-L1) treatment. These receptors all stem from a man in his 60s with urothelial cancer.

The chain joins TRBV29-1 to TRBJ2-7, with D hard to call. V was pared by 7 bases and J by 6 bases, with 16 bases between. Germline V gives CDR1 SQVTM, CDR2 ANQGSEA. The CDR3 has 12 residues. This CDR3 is CSGSTEPGEQYF. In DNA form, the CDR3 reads TGCAGCGGGTCAACAGAGCCTGGCGAGCAGTACTTC.

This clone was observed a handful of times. CDR3 DNA sequence: TGTGCCAGCAGCGACAGGGGGCGGGCTTCCTACGAGCAGTACTTC. This codes for CASSDRGRASYEQYF. The chain is built from TRBV5-4 and TRBJ2-7, with 10 nucleotides matching TRBD1. The CDR3 extends over 15 amino acids. Germline V lookup: CDR1 SGHNT, CDR2 YYREEE (reference sequence). With V trimmed by 4 bases and J by 1 base, 5 bases remained unmatched.

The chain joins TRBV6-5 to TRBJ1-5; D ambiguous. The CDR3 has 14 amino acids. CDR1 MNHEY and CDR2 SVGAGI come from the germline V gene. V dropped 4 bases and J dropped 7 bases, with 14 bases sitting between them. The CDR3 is CASSSTEGFQPQHF. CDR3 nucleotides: TGTGCCAGCAGTTCCACAGAGGGCTTCCAGCCCCAGCATTTT.

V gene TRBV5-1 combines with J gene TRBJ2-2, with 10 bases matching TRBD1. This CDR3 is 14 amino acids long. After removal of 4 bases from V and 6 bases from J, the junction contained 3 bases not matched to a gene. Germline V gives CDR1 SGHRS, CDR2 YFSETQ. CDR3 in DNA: TGCGCCAGCAGCCAGGGACAGGGGTCCGGGGAGCTGTTTTTT. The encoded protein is CASSQGQGSGELFF.

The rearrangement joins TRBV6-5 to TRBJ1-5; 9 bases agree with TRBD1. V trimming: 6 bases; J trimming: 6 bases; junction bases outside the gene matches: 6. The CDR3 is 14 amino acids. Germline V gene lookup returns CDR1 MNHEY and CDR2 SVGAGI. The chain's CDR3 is CASRTGGSIQPQHF. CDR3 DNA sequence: TGTGCCAGCAGAACAGGGGGCTCGATTCAGCCCCAGCATTTT.

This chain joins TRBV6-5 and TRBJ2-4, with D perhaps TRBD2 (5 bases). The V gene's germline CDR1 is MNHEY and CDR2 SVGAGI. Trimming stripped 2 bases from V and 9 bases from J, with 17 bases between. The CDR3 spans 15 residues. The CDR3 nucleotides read TGTGCCAGCAGTTACACCGCCGGGGTAAGCGTCATTCAGTACTTC. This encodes CASSYTAGVSVIQYF.

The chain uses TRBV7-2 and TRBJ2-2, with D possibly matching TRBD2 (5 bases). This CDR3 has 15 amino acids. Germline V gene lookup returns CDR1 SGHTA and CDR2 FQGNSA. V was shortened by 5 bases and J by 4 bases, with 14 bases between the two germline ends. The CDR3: CASSLHTRGTGELFF. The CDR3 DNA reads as TGTGCCAGCAGCCTTCATACTAGAGGCACCGGGGAGCTGTTTTTT.

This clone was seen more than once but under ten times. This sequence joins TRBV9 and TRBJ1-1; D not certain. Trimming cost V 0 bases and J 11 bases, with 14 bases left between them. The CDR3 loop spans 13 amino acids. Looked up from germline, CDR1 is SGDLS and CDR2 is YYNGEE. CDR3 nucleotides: TGTGCCAGCAGCGTAGAGGGAGGGCCCGATGCTTTCTTT. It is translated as CASSVEGGPDAFF.

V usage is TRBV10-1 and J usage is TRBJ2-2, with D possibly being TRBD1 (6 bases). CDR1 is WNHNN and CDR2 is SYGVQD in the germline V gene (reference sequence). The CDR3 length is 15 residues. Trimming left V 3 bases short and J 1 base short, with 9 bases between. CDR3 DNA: TGCGCCAGCAGTGACGAGACAGGGAACACCGGGGAGCTGTTTTTT. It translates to CASSDETGNTGELFF.

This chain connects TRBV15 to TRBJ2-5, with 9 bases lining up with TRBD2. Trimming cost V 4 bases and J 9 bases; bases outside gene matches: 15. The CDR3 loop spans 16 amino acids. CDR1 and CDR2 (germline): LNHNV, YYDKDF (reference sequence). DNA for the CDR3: TGTGCCACCAGCATTGGGACTAGCCCGGGAAAGAAGGCCCAGTACTTC. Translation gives CATSIGTSPGKKAQYF.

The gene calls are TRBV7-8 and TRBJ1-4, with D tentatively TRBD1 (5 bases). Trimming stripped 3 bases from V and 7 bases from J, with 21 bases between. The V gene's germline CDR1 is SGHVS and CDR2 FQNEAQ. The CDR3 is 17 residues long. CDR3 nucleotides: TGTGCCAGCAGCTTTCCGCCGGAGGGGACGGGGAGTGAAAAACTGTTTTTT. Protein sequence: CASSFPPEGTGSEKLFF.

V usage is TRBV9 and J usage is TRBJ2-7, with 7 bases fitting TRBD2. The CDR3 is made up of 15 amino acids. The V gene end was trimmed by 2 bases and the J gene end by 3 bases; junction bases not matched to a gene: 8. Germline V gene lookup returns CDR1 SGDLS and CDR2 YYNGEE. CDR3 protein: CASSVGGGTVYEQYF. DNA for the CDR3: TGTGCCAGCAGCGTGGGGGGGGGTACAGTCTACGAGCAGTACTTC.

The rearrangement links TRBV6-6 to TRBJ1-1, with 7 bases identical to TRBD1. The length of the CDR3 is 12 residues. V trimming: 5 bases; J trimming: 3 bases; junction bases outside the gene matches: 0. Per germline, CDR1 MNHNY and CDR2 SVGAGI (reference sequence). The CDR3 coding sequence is TGTGCCAGCAGTCAGGGGGACACTGAAGCTTTCTTT. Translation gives CASSQGDTEAFF.